This T cell receptor (beta chain) was sequenced in a study of blood T cell repertoires in COVID-19. As for the study in general: Sources were T cells, B-cell-depleted T cells, or PBMCs; the material itself was cDNA or gDNA.

V lost 4 bases and J lost 0, with 18 bases in between. This CDR3 is built from 17 residues. Germline V gene data show CDR1 as SGHDN and CDR2 as FVKESK. Sequenced by immunoSEQ multiplex PCR; TCRdb stores in-frame clones only, minus some. The sample comprises 180,000 or so clones, about 80% of which are singletons, and approximately 11% rests with the top ten. The study drew participants aged about 18 to 89 years from under 30 US areas. Researchers sorted participants into cohorts using their self-reported clinical history. Sequenced input: PBMCs or T cells enriched from blood (not recorded which). The genes are TRBV14 and TRBJ1-2; unclear D gene. This receptor was obtained from a man in his fifties who had recovered from COVID-19. CDR3 DNA sequence: TGTGCCAGCAGCCCACGAAGCGGACGGGGAGCTAACTATGGCTACACCTTC. It is translated as CASSPRSGRGANYGYTF.